The 23 T cell receptor beta chains reported below all come from one sample, sequenced in a study of multiple sclerosis patients with progressive multifocal leukoencephalopathy. The sample's time point: time of PML onset. Repertoires were generated with immunoSEQ multiplex PCR, while TCRdb's copy carries only in-frame clones and drops some. The data show fewer than 40,000 clones, roughly 87% seen once. The sequences come from PBMCs, collected from a patient treated with natalizumab. Source of these receptors: a human donor with progressive multifocal leukoencephalopathy.

This sequence joins TRBV27 and TRBJ2-1; a possible D gene is TRBD2 (6 bases). V lost 7 bases and J lost 6, with 16 bases in between. The CDR3 runs 14 residues. Germline V gene lookup returns CDR1 MNHEY and CDR2 SMNVEV (reference sequence). Here the CDR3 reads CASTLYSGVNEQFF. CDR3 DNA: TGTGCCAGCACCCTCTACTCGGGGGTCAATGAGCAGTTCTTC.

V and J are TRBV7-2 and TRBJ2-2, with D possibly matching TRBD2 (5 bases). V was clipped by 5 bases and J by 2 bases, with 12 bases between them. The CDR3 has 15 amino acids. Germline values: CDR1 SGHTA, CDR2 FQGNSA. CDR3 amino acids: CASSIGIINTGELFF. CDR3 nucleotide sequence: TGTGCCAGCAGCATCGGGATCATTAACACCGGGGAGCTGTTTTTT.

This clone was found once. The chain recombines TRBV28 with TRBJ1-2; 8 bases agree with TRBD1. Germline CDR1 MDHEN, CDR2 SYDVKM. The CDR3 sequence is 13 residues long. With V trimmed by 4 bases and J by 8 bases, 6 bases remained unmatched. The CDR3 is CASSSGQGRGYTF. The DNA of the CDR3 is TGTGCCAGCAGTTCCGGACAGGGCCGGGGCTACACCTTC.

Details on this clone: The same CDR3 is also encoded by other DNA sequences in this sample. The gene calls are TRBV9 and TRBJ1-1; D unresolved. This CDR3 has 13 residues. V shed 3 bases and J shed 0 bases, with 6 bases lying between them. Per germline, CDR1 SGDLS and CDR2 YYNGEE. The CDR3 coding sequence is TGTGCCAGCAGCGCGTCCCTGAACACTGAAGCTTTCTTT. This codes for CASSASLNTEAFF.

The gene calls are TRBV6-4 and TRBJ1-3; D unclear. With 6 bases removed from V and 0 bases from J, the gap between germline ends came to 12 bases. Germline assignment: CDR1 MRHNA and CDR2 SNTAGT. The CDR3 loop spans 15 amino acids. CDR3 nucleotide sequence: TGTGCCAGCAGACTACAGTCCTCCTCTGGAAACACCATATATTTT. Its protein is CASRLQSSSGNTIYF.

The rearrangement links TRBV7-9 to TRBJ2-3; TRBD2 agrees at 11 bases. The J segment lost 0 bases and the V segment lost 5 bases, leaving 7 bases of the junction unmatched. In germline, CDR1 is SEHNR, CDR2 FQNEAQ (reference sequence). This CDR3 comprises 17 residues. This CDR3 reads CASSLRLAGPSTDTQYF. The DNA for the CDR3 is TGTGCCAGCAGCCTTAGACTAGCGGGACCTAGCACAGATACGCAGTATTTT.

The gene calls are TRBV28 and TRBJ1-2, with D perhaps TRBD1 (6 bases). Germline-derived CDR1 and CDR2 are MDHEN and SYDVKM. Trimming removed 7 bases from V and 3 bases from J, with 27 bases in between. This CDR3 region has 18 residues. CDR3 region: CASTTVGAGDGVDYGYTF. The CDR3 region has the DNA TGTGCCAGCACCACCGTAGGGGCAGGGGACGGAGTTGACTATGGCTACACCTTC.

This chain joins TRBV4-3 and TRBJ1-2; D gene uncertain. Germline assignment: CDR1 LGHNA and CDR2 YSLEER. Trimming removed 0 bases from V and 5 bases from J, with 7 bases in between. The length of the CDR3 is 13 residues. The CDR3 here is CASSQDPGYGYTF. CDR3 nucleotides: TGCGCCAGCAGCCAAGACCCTGGATATGGCTACACCTTC.

The rearrangement links TRBV27 to TRBJ2-7; D is uncertain. Germline-derived CDR1 and CDR2 are MNHEY and SMNVEV (reference sequence). Deletions cut 0 bases from V and 5 bases from J, with 8 bases between. The CDR3 runs to 13 residues. Here the CDR3 DNA reads TGTGCCAGCAGTTTATCAAGGATCCACGAGCAGTACTTC. This sequence encodes CASSLSRIHEQYF.

With regard to this clone: This same CDR3 is encoded by further DNA sequences in the sample. This sequence joins TRBV18 and TRBJ1-4; no clear D gene. There are 13 residues in the CDR3. Trimming took 3 bases from V and 7 from J, leaving 9 bases between them. Per germline, CDR1 KGHSH and CDR2 LQKENI. This CDR3 reads CASSPWTGEKLFF. The CDR3 DNA follows: TGTGCCAGCTCACCTTGGACCGGTGAAAAACTGTTTTTT.

This chain connects TRBV6-1 to TRBJ2-1; 7 nucleotides match TRBD2. J was trimmed by 4 bases and V by 2 bases; bases with no gene match: 14. Per germline, CDR1 MNHNS and CDR2 SASEGT. The CDR3 is made up of 18 amino acids. In DNA, the CDR3 is TGTGCCAGCAGTGAATTTTCCCTCAAGCGGGAACATTACAATGAGCAGTTCTTC. Translating gives CASSEFSLKREHYNEQFF.

This rearrangement joins TRBV6-1 to TRBJ1-2; 9 nucleotides line up with TRBD1. Germline CDR1 and CDR2: MNHNS and SASEGT. Trimming removed 6 bases from V and 6 bases from J; junction bases left unmatched: 8. CDR3 length: 14 amino acids. The CDR3 DNA sequence: TGTGCCAGCAGGGGGACAGGGTTGAAGCATGGCTACACCTTC. Amino acids: CASRGTGLKHGYTF.

The V gene is TRBV2, the J gene TRBJ2-5; perhaps TRBD1 as D (5 bases). Germline assignment: CDR1 SNHLY and CDR2 FYNNEI. V was cut by 10 bases and J by 5 bases, with 17 bases left in between. This CDR3 contains 13 residues. The CDR3 coding sequence is TGTGCCACTTCGAGATCAGGGCCCGAGACCCAGTACTTC. Amino acid sequence: CATSRSGPETQYF. The full variable domain, with the rest looked up from reference TRBV2 and TRBJ2-5, is EPEVTQTPSHQVTQMGQEVILRCVPISNHLYFYWYRQILGQKVEFLVSFYNNEISEKSEIFDDQFSVERPDGSNFTLKIRSTKLEDSAMYFCATSRSGPETQYFGPGTRLLVL.

The V call is TRBV25-1, the J call TRBJ1-2; D is possibly TRBD1 (6 bases). There are 11 residues in the CDR3. Germline loops: CDR1 MGHDK, CDR2 SYGVNS. V was cut by 4 bases and J by 8 bases, with 8 bases left in between. The CDR3 DNA reads TGTGCCAGCAGTGCCAGGGGCGGCTACACCTTC. It codes for CASSARGGYTF.

The gene calls are TRBV12-5 and TRBJ1-1; 7 bases fit TRBD1. The CDR3 runs 15 residues. The junction had 5 bases not matched to a gene; V was cut back by 0 bases and J by 4 bases. Germline-derived CDR1 and CDR2 are LGHNT and FRNRAP. CDR3 nucleotides: TGTGCTAGTGGTTTGGTAGTGGGACAGCCCACTGAAGCTTTCTTT. Its protein is CASGLVVGQPTEAFF.

This chain links TRBV7-9 with TRBJ2-1; 9 bases fit TRBD2. The CDR3 is made up of 19 amino acids. V lost 3 bases to trimming and J lost 5 bases; unmatched junction nucleotides: 17. Germline V gene lookup returns CDR1 SEHNR and CDR2 FQNEAQ (reference sequence). CDR3 nucleotides: TGTGCCAGCAGCTTGGCCGGACTAGCGCGAGCTCCAAACAACAATGAGCAGTTCTTC. Translation: CASSLAGLARAPNNNEQFF.

The chain couples TRBV9 to TRBJ2-2, with D possibly being TRBD1 (5 bases). V was clipped by 1 base and J by 4 bases, with 11 bases between them. Germline values: CDR1 SGDLS, CDR2 YYNGEE. This CDR3 has 15 residues. CDR3 sequence: CASSVRQGRTGELFF. The CDR3 DNA reads TGTGCCAGCAGCGTAAGGCAGGGCCGCACCGGGGAGCTGTTTTTT.

This clone was found a few times. The chain carries TRBV6-1 and TRBJ2-7, with D unclear. Germline loops: CDR1 MNHNS, CDR2 SASEGT. The V end lost 4 bases, the J end lost 6 bases, and 13 bases lay between the germline ends. CDR3 length equals 13 residues. Here the CDR3 DNA reads TGTGCCAGCAGTGCCCACGCGCGTGGCGAGCAGTACTTC. Translation gives CASSAHARGEQYF.

The chain couples TRBV30 to TRBJ2-7; possible D gene TRBD1, 6 bases. Germline values: CDR1 GTSNPN, CDR2 SVGIG (reference sequence). V dropped 2 bases and J dropped 4 bases, with 9 bases sitting between them. The CDR3 spans 12 residues. This CDR3 reads CAWSTGLYEQYF. CDR3 in DNA: TGTGCCTGGAGTACAGGGTTATACGAGCAGTACTTC.

The chain links TRBV5-1 to TRBJ2-3, with 9 bases identical to TRBD1. The CDR3 consists of 15 residues. Germline values: CDR1 SGHRS, CDR2 YFSETQ. Trimming at V came to 6 bases and at J to 2 bases, leaving 7 bases not matched to a gene. The CDR3 coding sequence is TGCGCCAGCATGGCCGGGACAGGGAACACAGATACGCAGTATTTT. Its protein is CASMAGTGNTDTQYF.

In this sample, this clone turned up once. V usage is TRBV18 and J usage is TRBJ2-7; weak D call: TRBD2 (6 bases). CDR1 is KGHSH and CDR2 is LQKENI in the germline V gene. The CDR3 loop spans 14 amino acids. Trimming removed 0 bases from V and 6 bases from J, with 12 bases in between. The CDR3 loop reads CASSPPGTGGEQYF. Written as DNA, the CDR3 is TGTGCCAGCTCACCACCAGGGACCGGGGGCGAGCAGTACTTC.

Written as DNA, the CDR3 is TGTGCCAGCAGGGACCGAGACACTGAAGCTTTCTTT. It is translated as CASRDRDTEAFF. This chain connects TRBV19 to TRBJ1-1, with D possibly being TRBD1 (5 bases). This CDR3 region has 12 residues. Germline loops: CDR1 LNHDA, CDR2 SQIVND (reference sequence). The V end was cut by 9 bases, the J end by 3 bases, with 11 bases between.

The chain couples TRBV5-4 to TRBJ2-7; D may be TRBD1 (5 bases). The V gene's germline CDR1 is SGHNT and CDR2 YYREEE (reference sequence). The length of the CDR3 is 14 residues. Trimming removed 5 bases at V and 6 bases at J, with 18 bases between. In DNA form, the CDR3 reads TGTGCCAGCAGTTTTTGGGGCCCCTCGGCCGAGCAGTACTTC. It codes for CASSFWGPSAEQYF. Using reference TRBV5-4 and TRBJ2-7 for the parts outside the CDR3, the full variable domain is ETGVTQSPTHLIKTRGQQVTLRCSSQSGHNTVSWYQQALGQGPQFIFQYYREEENGRGNFPPRFSGLQFPNYSSELNVNALELDDSALYLCASSFWGPSAEQYFGPGTRLTVT.